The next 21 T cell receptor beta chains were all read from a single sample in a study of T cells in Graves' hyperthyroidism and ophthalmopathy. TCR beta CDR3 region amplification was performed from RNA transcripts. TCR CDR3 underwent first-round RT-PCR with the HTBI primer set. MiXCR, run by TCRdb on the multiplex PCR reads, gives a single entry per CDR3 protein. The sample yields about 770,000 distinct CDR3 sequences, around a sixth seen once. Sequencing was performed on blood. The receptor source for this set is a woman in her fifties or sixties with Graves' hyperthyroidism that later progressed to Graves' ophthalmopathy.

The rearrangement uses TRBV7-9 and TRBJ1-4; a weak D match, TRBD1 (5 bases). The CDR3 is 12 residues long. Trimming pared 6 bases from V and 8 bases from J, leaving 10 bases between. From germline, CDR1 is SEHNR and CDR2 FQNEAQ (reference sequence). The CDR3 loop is CASRRDQEKLFF. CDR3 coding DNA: TGTGCCAGCAGACGGGACCAAGAAAAACTGTTTTTT. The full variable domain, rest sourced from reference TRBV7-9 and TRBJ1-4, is DTGVSQNPRHKITKRGQNVTFRCDPISEHNRLYWYRQTLGQGPEFLTYFQNEAQLEKSRLLSDRFSAERPKGSFSTLEIQRTEQGDSAMYLCASRRDQEKLFFGSGTQLSVL.

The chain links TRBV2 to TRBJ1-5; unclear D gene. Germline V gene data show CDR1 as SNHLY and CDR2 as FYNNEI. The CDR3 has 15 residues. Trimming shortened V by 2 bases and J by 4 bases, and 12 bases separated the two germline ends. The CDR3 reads CASSEMVAGNQPQHF. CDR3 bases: TGTGCCAGCAGTGAAATGGTGGCGGGGAATCAGCCCCAGCATTTT. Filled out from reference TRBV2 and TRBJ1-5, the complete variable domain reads EPEVTQTPSHQVTQMGQEVILRCVPISNHLYFYWYRQILGQKVEFLVSFYNNEISEKSEIFDDQFSVERPDGSNFTLKIRSTKLEDSAMYFCASSEMVAGNQPQHFGDGTRLSIL.

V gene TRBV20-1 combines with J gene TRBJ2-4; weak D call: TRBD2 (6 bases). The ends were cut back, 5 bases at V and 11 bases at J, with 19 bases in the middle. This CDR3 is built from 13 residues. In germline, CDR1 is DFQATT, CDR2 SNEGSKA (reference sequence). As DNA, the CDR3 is TGCAGTGCTGATAGCGGTTTGGGGAGCCTTCAGTACTTC. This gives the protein CSADSGLGSLQYF.

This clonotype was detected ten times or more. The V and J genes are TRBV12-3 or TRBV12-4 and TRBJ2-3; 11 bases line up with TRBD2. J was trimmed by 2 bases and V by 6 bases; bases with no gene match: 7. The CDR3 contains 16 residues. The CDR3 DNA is TGTGCCAGCAGCCGTACTAGCGGGGGATACACAGATACGCAGTATTTT. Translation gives CASSRTSGGYTDTQYF.

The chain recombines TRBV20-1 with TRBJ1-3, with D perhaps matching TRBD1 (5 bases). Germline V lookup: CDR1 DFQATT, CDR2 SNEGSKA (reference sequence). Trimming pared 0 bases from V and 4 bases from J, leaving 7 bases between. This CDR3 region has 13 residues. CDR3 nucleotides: TGCAGTGCTAGAGATCAGGGAGGAAACACCATATATTTT. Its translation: CSARDQGGNTIYF.

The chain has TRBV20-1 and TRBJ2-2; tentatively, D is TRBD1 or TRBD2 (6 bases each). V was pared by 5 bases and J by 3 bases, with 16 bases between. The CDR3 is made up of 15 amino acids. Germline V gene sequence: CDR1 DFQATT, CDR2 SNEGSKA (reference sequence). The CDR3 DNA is TGCAGTGCTCTAGCGAGGGGGTTGGACACCGGGGAGCTGTTTTTT. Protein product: CSALARGLDTGELFF.

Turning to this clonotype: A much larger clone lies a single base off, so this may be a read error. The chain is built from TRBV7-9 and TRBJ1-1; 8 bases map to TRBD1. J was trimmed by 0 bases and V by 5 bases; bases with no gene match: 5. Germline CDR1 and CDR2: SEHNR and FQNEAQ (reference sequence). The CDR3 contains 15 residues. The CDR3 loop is CASSRTGSMNTEAFF. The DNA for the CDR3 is TGTGCCAGCAGCCGGACAGGGTCGATGAACACTGAAGCTTTCTTT.

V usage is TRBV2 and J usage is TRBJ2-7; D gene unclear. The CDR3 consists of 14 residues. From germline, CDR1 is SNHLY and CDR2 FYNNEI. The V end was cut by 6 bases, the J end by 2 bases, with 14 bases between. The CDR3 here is CASRLSWVTYEQYF. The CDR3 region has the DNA TGTGCCAGCAGGCTATCGTGGGTTACCTACGAGCAGTACTTC.

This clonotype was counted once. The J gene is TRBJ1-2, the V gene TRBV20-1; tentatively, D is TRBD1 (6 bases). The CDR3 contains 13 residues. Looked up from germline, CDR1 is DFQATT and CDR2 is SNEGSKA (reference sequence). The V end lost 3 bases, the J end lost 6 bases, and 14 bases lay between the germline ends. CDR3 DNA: TGCAGTGCTAGCCCCCCGGGGGCTAATGGCTACACCTTC. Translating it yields CSASPPGANGYTF.

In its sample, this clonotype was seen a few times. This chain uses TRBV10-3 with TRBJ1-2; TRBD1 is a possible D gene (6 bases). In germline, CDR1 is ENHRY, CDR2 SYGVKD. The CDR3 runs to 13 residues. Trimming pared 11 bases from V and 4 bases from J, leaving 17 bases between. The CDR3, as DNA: TGTGCCCCCCGGGGTAGGGACACCTATGGCTACACCTTC. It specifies CAPRGRDTYGYTF.

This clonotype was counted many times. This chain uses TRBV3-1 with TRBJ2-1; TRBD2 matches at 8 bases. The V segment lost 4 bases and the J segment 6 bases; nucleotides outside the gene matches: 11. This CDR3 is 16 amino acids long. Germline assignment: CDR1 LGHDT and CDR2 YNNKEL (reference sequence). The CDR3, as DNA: TGTGCCAGCAGCCGCCTTGCCGGGACTAGTGGCAATGAGCAGTTCTTC. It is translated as CASSRLAGTSGNEQFF.

The CDR3, as DNA: TGCAGTGCCTGGCCCGGACAGGACCTAACACAAGAGACCCAGTACTTC. Its translation: CSAWPGQDLTQETQYF. The V call is TRBV20-1, the J call TRBJ2-5; 7 bases match TRBD1. There are 16 residues in the CDR3. Trimming cost V 6 bases and J 2 bases; bases outside gene matches: 15. Germline V gene sequence: CDR1 DFQATT, CDR2 SNEGSKA (reference sequence).

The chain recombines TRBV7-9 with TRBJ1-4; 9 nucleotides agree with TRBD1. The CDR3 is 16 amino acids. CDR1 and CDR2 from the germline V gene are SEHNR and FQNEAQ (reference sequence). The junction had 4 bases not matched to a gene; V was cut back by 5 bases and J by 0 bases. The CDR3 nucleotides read TGTGCCAGCAGCATCGACAGGGGGGCAACTAATGAAAAACTGTTTTTT. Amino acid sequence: CASSIDRGATNEKLFF.

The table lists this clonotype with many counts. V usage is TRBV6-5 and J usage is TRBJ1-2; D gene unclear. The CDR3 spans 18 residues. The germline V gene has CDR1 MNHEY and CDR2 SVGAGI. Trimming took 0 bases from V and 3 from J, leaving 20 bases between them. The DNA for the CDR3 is TGTGCCAGCAGTTACTCGTGGAGGTCGGGGTGGTTGTACTATGGCTACACCTTC. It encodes CASSYSWRSGWLYYGYTF.

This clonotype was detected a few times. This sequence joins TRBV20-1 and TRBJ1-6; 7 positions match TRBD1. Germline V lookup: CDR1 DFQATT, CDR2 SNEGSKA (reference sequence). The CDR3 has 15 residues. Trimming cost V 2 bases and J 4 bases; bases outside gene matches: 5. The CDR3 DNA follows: TGCAGTGCTAGAAGGGGGCAAGAATATAATTCACCCCTCCACTTT. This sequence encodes CSARRGQEYNSPLHF.

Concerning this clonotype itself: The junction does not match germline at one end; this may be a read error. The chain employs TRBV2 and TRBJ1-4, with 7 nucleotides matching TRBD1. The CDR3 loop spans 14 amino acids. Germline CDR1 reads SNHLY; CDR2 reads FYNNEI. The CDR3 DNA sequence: TGTGCCGGCAGTGAACGAAGGGGGCTTGAAAAACTGTTTTTT. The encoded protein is CAGSERRGLEKLFF.

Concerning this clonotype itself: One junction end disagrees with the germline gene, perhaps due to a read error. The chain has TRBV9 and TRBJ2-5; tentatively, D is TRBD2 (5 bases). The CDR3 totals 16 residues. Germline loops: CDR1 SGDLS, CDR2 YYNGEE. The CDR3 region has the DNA TGCGCCAGCAGCGTAGCTGGGCGGGTAACGGGGGAGACCCAGTACTTC. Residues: CASSVAGRVTGETQYF. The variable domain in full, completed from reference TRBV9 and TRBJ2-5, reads DSGVTQTPKHLITATGQRVTLRCSPRSGDLSVYWYQQSLDQGLQFLIQYYNGEERAKGNILERFSAQQFPDLHSELNLSSLELGDSALYFCASSVAGRVTGETQYFGPGTRLLVL.

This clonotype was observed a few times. CDR3 nucleotides: TGTGCCAGCAGCTCCCCTCCCGACAGTTCCTACGAGCAGTACTTC. Translation: CASSSPPDSSYEQYF. The chain is built from TRBV7-9 and TRBJ2-7; D possibly corresponds to TRBD1 (5 bases). Germline loops: CDR1 SEHNR, CDR2 FQNEAQ (reference sequence). V lost 4 bases, J lost 1 base, and 14 bases lay in between. The CDR3 has 15 amino acids.

In nucleotides, the CDR3 is TGTGCCAGCAGTTACGACGCGGGGGGGACAGATACGCAGTATTTT. Translation: CASSYDAGGTDTQYF. This chain uses TRBV6-2 or TRBV6-3 with TRBJ2-3; TRBD2 aligns across 9 bases. CDR1 and CDR2 from the germline V gene are MNHEY and SVGEGT. Trimming at V came to 2 bases and at J to 3 bases, leaving 3 bases not matched to a gene. This CDR3 spans 15 amino acids.

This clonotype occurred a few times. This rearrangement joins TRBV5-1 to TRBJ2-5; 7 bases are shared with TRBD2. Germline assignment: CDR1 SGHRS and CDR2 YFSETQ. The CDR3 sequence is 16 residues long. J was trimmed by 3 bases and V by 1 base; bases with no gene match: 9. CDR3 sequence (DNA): TGCGCCAGCAGCTTGATAGCGGGCCGGACAAAAGAGACCCAGTACTTC. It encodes CASSLIAGRTKETQYF. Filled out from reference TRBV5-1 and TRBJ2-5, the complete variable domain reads KAGVTQTPRYLIKTRGQQVTLSCSPISGHRSVSWYQQTPGQGLQFLFEYFSETQRNKGNFPGRFSGRQFSNSRSEMNVSTLELGDSALYLCASSLIAGRTKETQYFGPGTRLLVL.

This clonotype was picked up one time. CDR3 residues: CASRLAGVQRDTQYF. The CDR3 coding sequence is TGTGCCAGCAGGCTGGCGGGAGTACAAAGAGATACGCAGTATTTT. V is TRBV12-3 or TRBV12-4 and J is TRBJ2-3; 7 nucleotides match TRBD2. CDR3 length equals 15 residues. With 6 bases clipped from V and 5 bases from J, the junction kept 11 bases outside the gene matches.